Following are 27 T cell receptor beta chains from one sample sequenced in a study of memory CD4+ T cells and cytomegalovirus serostatus. Method: immunoSEQ multiplex PCR; TCRdb's copy keeps in-frame clones and lacks some. The sample records tens of thousands of clones, about 73% being singletons. Single viable CD3+CD4+CD8-CD45RO+ cells were sorted as the memory CD4+ T cells. Sample: memory CD4+ T cells from blood. Receptors originate from an adult in good health and CMV-seronegative.

This chain links TRBV19 with TRBJ2-1; no clear D. Per germline, CDR1 LNHDA and CDR2 SQIVND (reference sequence). The CDR3 is made up of 17 amino acids. V was trimmed by 4 bases and J by 6 bases, leaving 22 bases between them. The chain's CDR3 is CASSNPGGSAALNEQFF. Here the CDR3 DNA reads TGTGCCAGTAGTAATCCAGGCGGATCGGCGGCTCTCAATGAGCAGTTCTTC.

The rearrangement joins TRBV7-9 to TRBJ1-1; no firm D call. V shed 5 bases and J shed 0 bases, with 4 bases lying between them. Germline V gene data show CDR1 as SEHNR and CDR2 as FQNEAQ (reference sequence). CDR3 length: 12 residues. The CDR3 reads CASSLMNTEAFF. The CDR3 nucleotides read TGTGCCAGCAGCCTAATGAACACTGAAGCTTTCTTT.

The chain links TRBV27 to TRBJ1-6; TRBD1 might be the D (6 bases). CDR3 size: 17 residues. The germline CDR1 and CDR2 sequences are MNHEY and SMNVEV (reference sequence). Trimming removed 8 bases at V and 0 bases at J, with 17 bases between. The CDR3: CASGRAGASSYNSPLHF. DNA for the CDR3: TGTGCCAGCGGGAGGGCGGGGGCCAGCTCCTATAATTCACCCCTCCACTTT.

The chain carries TRBV9 and TRBJ2-1; TRBD2 matches 9 bases. In germline, CDR1 is SGDLS, CDR2 YYNGEE. The CDR3 extends over 16 amino acids. The trim removed 0 bases at V and 4 bases at J, leaving 5 bases unmatched. The DNA for the CDR3 is TGTGCCAGCAGCGTAGGAGCGGGGGGATTATACAATGAGCAGTTCTTC. This gives the protein CASSVGAGGLYNEQFF. Full variable domain (rest looked up from reference TRBV9 and TRBJ2-1): DSGVTQTPKHLITATGQRVTLRCSPRSGDLSVYWYQQSLDQGLQFLIQYYNGEERAKGNILERFSAQQFPDLHSELNLSSLELGDSALYFCASSVGAGGLYNEQFFGPGTRLTVL.

This sequence joins TRBV7-9 and TRBJ2-3, with D possibly TRBD1 on 7 matching bases. Trimming removed 5 bases at V and 1 base at J, with 13 bases between. Germline-derived CDR1 and CDR2 are SEHNR and FQNEAQ (reference sequence). The CDR3 length is 15 residues. The CDR3: CASSRGTEGTDTQYF. The CDR3 DNA reads as TGTGCCAGCAGCCGGGGGACAGAAGGCACAGATACGCAGTATTTT.

The chain recombines TRBV12-5 with TRBJ2-7, with 7 bases lining up with TRBD1. V lost 3 bases, J lost 5 bases, and 7 bases stayed unmatched. The V gene's germline CDR1 is LGHNT and CDR2 FRNRAP. The CDR3 covers 14 residues. The CDR3 sequence: CASGLGQARDEQYF. The CDR3 DNA reads TGTGCTAGTGGTTTAGGACAGGCTAGGGACGAGCAGTACTTC.

This rearrangement joins TRBV10-3 to TRBJ2-5; 16 nucleotides line up with TRBD2. Trimming took 0 bases from V and 1 from J; bases not matched to a gene: 17. This CDR3 comprises 23 residues. Germline CDR1 ENHRY, CDR2 SYGVKD. This CDR3 reads CAISESTGTSGGADPIVQETQYF. In DNA form, the CDR3 reads TGTGCCATCAGTGAGTCGACCGGGACTAGCGGGGGGGCCGACCCCATCGTCCAAGAGACCCAGTACTTC.

This chain uses TRBV6-1 with TRBJ1-2; D call uncertain. Trimming removed 2 bases from V and 4 bases from J, with 11 bases in between. CDR3 length: 14 residues. Germline V gene data show CDR1 as MNHNS and CDR2 as SASEGT. The DNA for the CDR3 is TGTGCCAGCAGTGAACATGGGTCTAGCTATGGCTACACCTTC. Translation gives CASSEHGSSYGYTF.

V is TRBV5-5 and J is TRBJ1-2; weak D call: TRBD1 (5 bases). Germline lookup yields CDR1 SGHKS and CDR2 YYEKEE (reference sequence). V lost 0 bases and J lost 7, with 16 bases in between. This CDR3 has 15 residues. The CDR3 region has the DNA TGTGCCAGCAGCTTGGGCGCTTTGGGGCTGATTGGCTACACCTTC. It yields the protein CASSLGALGLIGYTF.

This clone was recorded only once. The rearrangement links TRBV29-1 to TRBJ2-7; D is ambiguous. Per the germline V gene, CDR1 is SQVTM and CDR2 is ANQGSEA. This CDR3 contains 12 residues. Trimming cost V 6 bases and J 3 bases, with 12 bases left between them. CDR3 region: CSVVQSIYEQYF. The CDR3 DNA reads TGCAGCGTAGTGCAGAGCATCTACGAGCAGTACTTC.

The chain carries TRBV5-1 and TRBJ2-1, with no clear D. V lost 3 bases to trimming and J lost 5 bases, with 9 bases between them. Germline CDR1 is SGHRS and CDR2 is YFSETQ. CDR3 length equals 13 residues. Here the CDR3 reads CASSSVQDNEQFF. DNA for the CDR3: TGCGCCAGCAGCTCCGTCCAAGACAATGAGCAGTTCTTC.

V is TRBV9 and J is TRBJ2-5; D is unclear. This CDR3 contains 12 residues. Trimming shortened V by 3 bases and J by 5 bases, and 8 bases separated the two germline ends. The germline V gene has CDR1 SGDLS and CDR2 YYNGEE. The CDR3 loop reads CASSASRETQYF. The CDR3 DNA reads TGTGCCAGCAGCGCCTCCCGTGAGACCCAGTACTTC.

This chain uses TRBV5-1 with TRBJ1-1, with D hard to call. With 3 bases removed from V and 7 bases from J, the gap between germline ends came to 13 bases. CDR1 is SGHRS and CDR2 is YFSETQ in the germline V gene. The CDR3 loop spans 13 amino acids. CDR3 sequence reads: CASSSNNVGEAFF. In DNA, the CDR3 is TGCGCCAGCAGCTCGAACAACGTAGGTGAAGCTTTCTTT. The full variable domain, completed using reference TRBV5-1 and TRBJ1-1, is KAGVTQTPRYLIKTRGQQVTLSCSPISGHRSVSWYQQTPGQGLQFLFEYFSETQRNKGNFPGRFSGRQFSNSRSEMNVSTLELGDSALYLCASSSNNVGEAFFGQGTRLTVV.

With respect to this clone: The junction shows a germline mismatch at one end, possibly a read error. The V gene is TRBV2, the J gene TRBJ1-1; D is undetermined. Looked up from germline, CDR1 is SNHLY and CDR2 is FYNNEI. This CDR3 contains 11 residues. The CDR3 sequence is CASRVYTEAFF. The CDR3 DNA follows: TGTGCAAGCAGAGTCTACACTGAAGCTTTCTTT.

This clone has just a few counts. This chain connects TRBV27 to TRBJ2-1; 9 nucleotides line up with TRBD2. Trimming at V came to 8 bases and at J to 0 bases, leaving 14 bases not matched to a gene. From germline, CDR1 is MNHEY and CDR2 SMNVEV (reference sequence). The CDR3 runs 18 residues. The CDR3 loop reads CASRRGSGGSGSYNEQFF. The CDR3, as DNA: TGTGCCAGCCGGCGGGGCAGCGGGGGGTCCGGCTCCTACAATGAGCAGTTCTTC.

The V call is TRBV19, the J call TRBJ2-3; 10 nucleotides align to TRBD1. V gave up 5 bases and J gave up 4 bases; unmatched junction bases: 12. The CDR3 is 17 residues long. Per germline, CDR1 LNHDA and CDR2 SQIVND (reference sequence). Here the CDR3 reads CASSSRVGQGSADTQYF. The CDR3 region has the DNA TGTGCCAGTAGTTCCAGGGTGGGACAGGGGAGCGCAGATACGCAGTATTTT.

This chain connects TRBV5-1 to TRBJ2-4, with D uncertain. This CDR3 spans 13 amino acids. The germline V gene encodes CDR1 SGHRS and CDR2 YFSETQ. Trimming took off 1 base at V and 9 bases at J, with 11 bases between the two ends. The CDR3 DNA follows: TGCGCCAGCAGCTTGTTTCCGGAAGGCATTCAGTACTTC. As protein: CASSLFPEGIQYF. Filled out from reference TRBV5-1 and TRBJ2-4, the complete variable domain reads KAGVTQTPRYLIKTRGQQVTLSCSPISGHRSVSWYQQTPGQGLQFLFEYFSETQRNKGNFPGRFSGRQFSNSRSEMNVSTLELGDSALYLCASSLFPEGIQYFGAGTRLSVL.

The sample holds one count of this clone. V gene TRBV27 combines with J gene TRBJ1-2, with D possibly matching TRBD1 (5 bases). The CDR3 extends over 16 amino acids. The V and J ends lost 5 bases and 4 bases respectively, with 20 bases between them. The V gene's germline CDR1 is MNHEY and CDR2 SMNVEV (reference sequence). CDR3: CASSPRGGSGSYGYTF. CDR3 in DNA: TGTGCCAGCAGTCCACGGGGGGGAAGCGGTAGCTATGGCTACACCTTC.

This chain connects TRBV29-1 to TRBJ2-2; 7 bases align to TRBD1. CDR3 length equals 14 residues. The junction had 3 bases not matched to a gene; V was cut back by 3 bases and J by 2 bases. Germline V gives CDR1 SQVTM, CDR2 ANQGSEA. CDR3 amino acids: CSVDGDRNTGELFF. CDR3 nucleotides: TGCAGCGTTGATGGGGACAGAAACACCGGGGAGCTGTTTTTT.

This clone was counted a single time. This chain uses TRBV7-8 with TRBJ2-7, with D perhaps assigned TRBD1 or TRBD2 (6 bases each). The CDR3 extends over 15 amino acids. Germline CDR1 is SGHVS and CDR2 is FQNEAQ. Trimming left V 1 base short and J 2 bases short, with 12 bases between. CDR3 region: CASSLERGRTYEQYF. DNA for the CDR3: TGTGCCAGCAGCTTAGAACGGGGGCGCACCTACGAGCAGTACTTC.

The gene calls are TRBV5-4 and TRBJ2-7, with D perhaps matching TRBD1 or TRBD2 (5 bases each). Between the trimmed V and J ends, which lost 5 bases and 0 bases, there was a span of 15 bases. Germline CDR1 reads SGHNT; CDR2 reads YYREEE (reference sequence). CDR3 length equals 15 residues. The CDR3 DNA sequence: TGTGCCAGCAGGGCCGGGACGGAGAGCTCCTACGAGCAGTACTTC. Translation gives CASRAGTESSYEQYF.

This chain joins TRBV27 and TRBJ1-6; 7 bases are shared with TRBD1. Looked up from germline, CDR1 is MNHEY and CDR2 is SMNVEV (reference sequence). Trimming cost V 6 bases and J 9 bases; bases outside gene matches: 11. This CDR3 contains 15 residues. Written as DNA, the CDR3 is TGTGCCAGCAGGACCTCACAGGGGCTTAGTTCACCCCTCCACTTT. Its protein product is CASRTSQGLSSPLHF.

The chain recombines TRBV9 with TRBJ2-2, with 7 bases fitting TRBD1. The J segment lost 0 bases and the V segment lost 4 bases, leaving 6 bases of the junction unmatched. The CDR3 contains 16 residues. CDR1 and CDR2 (germline): SGDLS, YYNGEE. The CDR3 is CASSPSDRANTGELFF. DNA for the CDR3: TGTGCCAGCAGCCCATCCGACAGGGCGAACACCGGGGAGCTGTTTTTT.

This chain uses TRBV12-5 with TRBJ1-1, with D tentatively TRBD1 (5 bases). The CDR3 is 12 amino acids. Trimming shortened V by 2 bases and J by 6 bases, and 7 bases separated the two germline ends. The V gene's germline CDR1 is LGHNT and CDR2 FRNRAP. The DNA of the CDR3 is TGTGCTAGTGGTTTGTCCAGGGCTGAAGCTTTCTTT. It specifies CASGLSRAEAFF.

This clone came up a few times. The CDR3 here is CASSTGGREGSGELFF. CDR3 bases: TGCGCCAGCAGCACCGGCGGCAGGGAAGGCTCCGGGGAGCTGTTTTTT. J is TRBJ2-2 and V is TRBV5-1, with D possibly being TRBD1 (5 bases). CDR1 and CDR2 from the germline V gene are SGHRS and YFSETQ. The CDR3 spans 16 residues. The V end lost 4 bases, the J end lost 6 bases, and 19 bases lay between the germline ends.

The gene calls are TRBV5-1 and TRBJ2-5, with D perhaps matching TRBD1 (5 bases). V was pared by 0 bases and J by 4 bases, with 10 bases between. This CDR3 spans 14 amino acids. The germline V gene encodes CDR1 SGHRS and CDR2 YFSETQ. The CDR3 spells CASSLDRKGETQYF. The CDR3 bases are TGCGCCAGCAGCTTGGACAGGAAGGGAGAGACCCAGTACTTC.

The V gene is TRBV30, the J gene TRBJ2-1; the D gene is possibly TRBD2 (6 bases). This CDR3 contains 14 residues. The ends were cut back, 5 bases at V and 3 bases at J, with 14 bases in the middle. Germline V gene lookup returns CDR1 GTSNPN and CDR2 SVGIG (reference sequence). CDR3 coding DNA: TGTGCCTGGTTTGGGGGGACCCTCTACAATGAGCAGTTCTTC. It translates to CAWFGGTLYNEQFF.